Listed here is a single T cell receptor beta chain. Germline values: CDR1 MNHNY, CDR2 SVGAGI (reference sequence). CDR3 length: 15 residues. V gave up 2 bases and J gave up 9 bases; unmatched junction bases: 3. The method was immunoSEQ multiplex PCR; TCRdb's version includes in-frame clones alone and lacks a portion of them. The sample holds around 70,000 clones, roughly three quarters seen once. This entry belongs to a study of blood T cell repertoires in COVID-19. The chain is built from TRBV6-6 and TRBJ1-6; 11 bases line up with TRBD1. The source material was peripheral blood. This TCR derives from a man aged 65 to 85 with acute or convalescent COVID-19. The CDR3 here is CASSYRTGGTSPLHF. In DNA, the CDR3 is TGTGCCAGCAGTTACCGGACAGGGGGCACTTCACCCCTCCACTTT.